These 18 T cell receptor beta chains came from one sample sequenced in a study of OX40 agonist ivuxolimab in advanced cancers. Profiling relied on immunoSEQ multiplex PCR, and the TCRdb table lists in-frame clones only, not all of them. This table has roughly 44,000 clones, approximately 84% appearing once. The source material was CD4+ or CD8+ T cells sorted from blood, sampled in a trial of the OX40 agonist ivuxolimab. All receptors come from an adult with an advanced solid tumor such as melanoma, head and neck, liver or kidney cancer.

The genes are TRBV12-5 and TRBJ2-1, with D possibly TRBD1 on 5 matching bases. CDR1 is LGHNT, CDR2 FRNRAP, per germline. V lost 1 base and J lost 5, with 18 bases in between. The CDR3 is 17 residues long. CDR3 sequence reads: CASGLAQDSKRNNEQFF. As DNA, the CDR3 is TGTGCTAGTGGTTTGGCCCAAGACAGTAAGCGTAACAATGAGCAGTTCTTC.

The chain joins TRBV18 to TRBJ1-5; D is unclear. V was cut by 1 base and J by 3 bases, with 10 bases left in between. This CDR3 has 15 amino acids. The germline V gene has CDR1 KGHSH and CDR2 LQKENI. This chain's CDR3 is CASSPLRSSNQPQHF. The CDR3 nucleotides are TGTGCCAGCTCACCACTCCGGTCCTCCAATCAGCCCCAGCATTTT.

The chain recombines TRBV5-1 with TRBJ2-3; 10 bases agree with TRBD2. Trimming cost V 4 bases and J 3 bases; bases outside gene matches: 8. Germline assignment: CDR1 SGHRS and CDR2 YFSETQ. There are 16 residues in the CDR3. The CDR3 region has the DNA TGCGCCAGCAGCCTTGGCAGCGGGGGGGGGACAGATACGCAGTATTTT. Amino acid sequence: CASSLGSGGGTDTQYF.

The gene calls are TRBV5-1 and TRBJ2-1, with D tentatively TRBD1 or TRBD2 (5 bases each). CDR3 length: 15 amino acids. Germline CDR1 SGHRS, CDR2 YFSETQ. The germline V and J ends were trimmed by 0 bases and 6 bases, with 13 bases remaining between them. In DNA form, the CDR3 reads TGCGCCAGCAGCTTGGTGGGGGATATCCTCAATGAGCAGTTCTTC. This codes for CASSLVGDILNEQFF.

Only one count was recorded for this clone. The rearrangement links TRBV30 to TRBJ1-4; no definite D call. Germline loops: CDR1 GTSNPN, CDR2 SVGIG (reference sequence). V lost 0 bases and J lost 8, with 16 bases in between. The CDR3 totals 15 residues. The CDR3 coding sequence is TGTGCCTGGAGTGTACTGCCCCGCCTCTGGGAAAAACTGTTTTTT. Translating gives CAWSVLPRLWEKLFF.

The rearrangement links TRBV4-2 to TRBJ2-5; 7 positions match TRBD1. The CDR3 is 18 residues long. Germline trimming cut 1 base from V and 2 bases from J; bases unmatched to any gene: 13. Germline CDR1 and CDR2: LGHNA and YNFKEQ. CDR3 coding DNA: TGTGCCAGCAGCCAAGTTTCATGGCAGGACAGGTGGCAAGAGACCCAGTACTTC. It encodes CASSQVSWQDRWQETQYF.

V and J are TRBV18 and TRBJ1-2, with 8 bases identical to TRBD1. Germline CDR1 and CDR2: KGHSH and LQKENI. V gave up 6 bases and J gave up 4 bases; unmatched junction bases: 4. The CDR3 sequence is 13 residues long. This CDR3 reads CASSPGQGYGYTF. Written as DNA, the CDR3 is TGTGCCAGCTCCCCCGGACAGGGCTATGGCTACACCTTC.

This clone was recorded once. The CDR3 coding sequence is TGTGCCAGCAGTTACTCCGTCAGTAACACTGAAGCTTTCTTT. Its translation: CASSYSVSNTEAFF. This rearrangement joins TRBV6-5 to TRBJ1-1; D not certain. Germline-derived CDR1 and CDR2 are MNHEY and SVGAGI. Trimming took 0 bases from V and 2 from J, leaving 7 bases between them. CDR3 length: 14 amino acids.

This rearrangement joins TRBV7-6 to TRBJ2-7; D gene ambiguous. Germline V gene data show CDR1 as SGHVS and CDR2 as FNYEAQ. CDR3 size: 13 residues. Trimming stripped 4 bases from V and 4 bases from J, with 11 bases between. CDR3 residues: CASSSSVRYEQYF. Here the CDR3 DNA reads TGTGCCAGCAGCTCCTCGGTTAGGTACGAGCAGTACTTC.

This clone has ten or more counts. The rearrangement uses TRBV29-1 and TRBJ2-2, with D perhaps matching TRBD1 (6 bases). Trimming left V 4 bases short and J 2 bases short, with 8 bases between. Germline V gene lookup returns CDR1 SQVTM and CDR2 ANQGSEA. This CDR3 spans 13 amino acids. The CDR3 is CSVGRGNTGELFF. As DNA, the CDR3 is TGCAGCGTTGGCAGGGGAAACACCGGGGAGCTGTTTTTT.

V usage is TRBV27 and J usage is TRBJ2-7; TRBD1 or TRBD2 may be the D gene (5 bases each). Trimming cost V 5 bases and J 1 base, with 12 bases left between them. Germline CDR1 reads MNHEY; CDR2 reads SMNVEV (reference sequence). This CDR3 has 14 amino acids. DNA for the CDR3: TGTGCCAGCAGTCCCTCCGGGACGTCCTACGAGCAGTACTTC. This translates into CASSPSGTSYEQYF.

This chain uses TRBV2 with TRBJ2-1; 10 bases are shared with TRBD2. CDR1 is SNHLY, CDR2 FYNNEI, per germline. CDR3 size: 16 residues. The J segment lost 2 bases and the V segment lost 7 bases, leaving 8 bases of the junction unmatched. The CDR3 spells CASTGLAAETYNEQFF. CDR3 in DNA: TGTGCCAGCACAGGACTAGCGGCAGAAACCTACAATGAGCAGTTCTTC. Full variable domain (rest looked up from reference TRBV2 and TRBJ2-1): EPEVTQTPSHQVTQMGQEVILRCVPISNHLYFYWYRQILGQKVEFLVSFYNNEISEKSEIFDDQFSVERPDGSNFTLKIRSTKLEDSAMYFCASTGLAAETYNEQFFGPGTRLTVL.

The chain recombines TRBV29-1 with TRBJ2-7; 9 bases align to TRBD1. The J segment lost 4 bases and the V segment lost 6 bases, leaving 7 bases of the junction unmatched. Germline V gene data show CDR1 as SQVTM and CDR2 as ANQGSEA. The CDR3 spans 13 residues. CDR3 region: CSVRRDRVYEQYF. The CDR3 nucleotides read TGCAGCGTCCGTCGGGACAGGGTGTACGAGCAGTACTTC.

The chain recombines TRBV5-6 with TRBJ1-3, with a tentative D call TRBD1 (5 bases). V lost 4 bases and J 11 bases, leaving 16 bases between the germline ends. The CDR3 has 13 amino acids. Germline CDR1 is SGHDT and CDR2 is YYEEEE. This CDR3 is CASSRGVGPSIYF. The CDR3 DNA reads TGTGCCAGCAGCCGGGGGGTCGGGCCCTCCATATATTTT.

This clone has just one count. J is TRBJ2-7 and V is TRBV29-1; 10 bases are shared with TRBD1. CDR1 and CDR2 (germline): SQVTM, ANQGSEA. The CDR3 totals 13 residues. V lost 7 bases to trimming and J lost 1 base; unmatched junction nucleotides: 4. This CDR3 is CSAWTGGSYEQYF. For the CDR3, the DNA is TGCAGCGCCTGGACAGGGGGATCCTACGAGCAGTACTTC.

This clone was picked up one time. V and J are TRBV2 and TRBJ2-5, with TRBD2 matching 13 bases. This CDR3 comprises 15 residues. Trimming cost V 11 bases and J 4 bases; bases outside gene matches: 10. CDR1 and CDR2 (germline): SNHLY, FYNNEI. CDR3: CAGARLAGGGETQYF. The CDR3 DNA sequence: TGTGCCGGAGCGAGACTAGCGGGAGGAGGAGAGACCCAGTACTTC.

The chain links TRBV5-1 to TRBJ1-2; TRBD1 is a possible D gene (5 bases). CDR3 size: 17 residues. Germline CDR1 and CDR2: SGHRS and YFSETQ. Deletions cut 0 bases from V and 0 bases from J, with 15 bases between. The CDR3 DNA reads TGCGCCAGCAGCTTGGGGGGGACCGCTACTTCTAACTATGGCTACACCTTC. Protein: CASSLGGTATSNYGYTF.

The chain carries TRBV29-1 and TRBJ1-1; D is unclear. Trimming took 4 bases from V and 5 from J, leaving 11 bases between them. Looked up from germline, CDR1 is SQVTM and CDR2 is ANQGSEA. This CDR3 is 12 amino acids long. CDR3: CSVGGVRTEAFF. The DNA for the CDR3 is TGCAGCGTTGGCGGGGTTCGTACTGAAGCTTTCTTT.